This T cell receptor (beta chain) was obtained from a study of cytomegalovirus exposure and HLA in healthy donors. A multiplex PCR was run with 60 Vbeta primers and 13 Jbeta primers. The method was immunoSEQ multiplex PCR; TCRdb's version includes in-frame clones alone and lacks a portion of them. The sample lists about 160,000 clones; approximately 80% were seen once. The V gene's germline CDR1 is MNHEY and CDR2 SMNVEV (reference sequence). This CDR3 has 14 amino acids. Trimming left V 3 bases short and J 4 bases short, with 13 bases between. General study findings and limits: Reportedly, TCR beta sequences accurately predicted HLA-A and HLA-B alleles in most subjects.

Concerning this clone itself: Its antigen is as yet unknown.

The sequenced sample consisted of PBMCs. The sequence was collected from a woman in her 30s in good health and CMV-seropositive. The rearrangement joins TRBV27 to TRBJ2-7, with D uncertain. The chain's CDR3 is CASSLSLGLYEQYF. CDR3 DNA sequence: TGTGCCAGCAGTTTGAGTCTAGGTCTTTACGAGCAGTACTTC.